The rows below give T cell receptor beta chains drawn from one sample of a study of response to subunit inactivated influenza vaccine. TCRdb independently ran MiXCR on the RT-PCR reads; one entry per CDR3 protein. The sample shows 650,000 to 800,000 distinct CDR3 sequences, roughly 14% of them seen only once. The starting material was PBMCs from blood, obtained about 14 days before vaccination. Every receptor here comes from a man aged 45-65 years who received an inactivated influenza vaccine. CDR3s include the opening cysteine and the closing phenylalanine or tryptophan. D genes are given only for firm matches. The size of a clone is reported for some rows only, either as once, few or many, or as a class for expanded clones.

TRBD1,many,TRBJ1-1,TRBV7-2,TGTGCCAGCAGCTGGCTCGACAGGGGTCAGACTGAAGCTTTCTTT,CASSWLDRGQTEAFF
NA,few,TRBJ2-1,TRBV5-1,TGCGCCAGCAGCGGCGGGGCAGGGGAAAATGAGCAGTTCTTC,CASSGGAGENEQFF
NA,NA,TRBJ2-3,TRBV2,TGTGCCAGCAATATAGGACCTGTGGCAGATACGCAGTATTTT,CASNIGPVADTQYF
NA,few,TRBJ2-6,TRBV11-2,TGTGCCAGCAGCCCCCTTCTGCTTGCTCTTCTCTCTGGGGCCAACGTCCTGACTTTC,CASSPLLLALLSGANVLTF
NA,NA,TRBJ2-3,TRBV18,TGTGCCAGCTCACCAACCCGCCCGGGGGCCGGCACAGATACGCAGTATTTT,CASSPTRPGAGTDTQYF
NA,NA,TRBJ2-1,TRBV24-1,TGTGCCACCAGTGTAAGACAGCCGGGGAACAATGAGCAGTTCTTC,CATSVRQPGNNEQFF
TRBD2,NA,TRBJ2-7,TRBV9,TGTGCCAGCAGCGTAGCGACGGGACTAGCGGGGGCCCTAACCTCCTACGAGCAGTACTTC,CASSVATGLAGALTSYEQYF
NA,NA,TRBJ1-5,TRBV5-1,TGCGCCAGCAGCTTGTATGGGGGCGCGGGCAATCAGCCCCAGCATTTT,CASSLYGGAGNQPQHF
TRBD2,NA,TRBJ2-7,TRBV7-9,TGTGCCAGCAGCTTTGGCGGGAGGGCCCCCTACGAGCAGTACTTC,CASSFGGRAPYEQYF
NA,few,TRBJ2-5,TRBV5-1,TGCGCCAGCAGCTTCTTGGGGACAAATCAAGAGACCCAGTACTTC,CASSFLGTNQETQYF
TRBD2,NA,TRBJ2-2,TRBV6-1,TGTGCCAGCAGTGAAACTGGACGAAGCGGGAGGCTTAACACCGGGGAGCTGTTTTTT,CASSETGRSGRLNTGELFF
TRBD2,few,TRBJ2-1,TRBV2,TGTGCCAGCCCTCCCGGACTAGCGGGTATTGAGCAGTTCTTC,CASPPGLAGIEQFF
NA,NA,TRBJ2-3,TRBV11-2,TGTGCCAGCAGCTTAGTACGGCGGCGGGGCGGCACAGATACGCAGTATTTT,CASSLVRRRGGTDTQYF